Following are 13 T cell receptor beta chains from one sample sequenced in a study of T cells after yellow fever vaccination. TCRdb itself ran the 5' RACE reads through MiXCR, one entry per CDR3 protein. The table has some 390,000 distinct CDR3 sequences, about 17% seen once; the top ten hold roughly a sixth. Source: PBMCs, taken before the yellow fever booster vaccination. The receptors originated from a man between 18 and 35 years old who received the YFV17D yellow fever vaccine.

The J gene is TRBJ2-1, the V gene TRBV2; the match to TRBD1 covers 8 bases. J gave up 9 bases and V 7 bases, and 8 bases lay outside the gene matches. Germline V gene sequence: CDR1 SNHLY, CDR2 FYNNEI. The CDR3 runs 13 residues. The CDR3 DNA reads TGTGCCAGCAATGGTCCAGGGGGCGGTGAGCAGTTCTTC. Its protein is CASNGPGGGEQFF.

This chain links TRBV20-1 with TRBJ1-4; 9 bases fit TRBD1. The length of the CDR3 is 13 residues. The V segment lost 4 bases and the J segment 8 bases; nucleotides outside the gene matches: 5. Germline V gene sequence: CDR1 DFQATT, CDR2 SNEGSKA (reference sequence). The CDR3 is CSATGTGKEKLFF. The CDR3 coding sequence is TGCAGTGCTACCGGGACAGGGAAGGAAAAACTGTTTTTT.

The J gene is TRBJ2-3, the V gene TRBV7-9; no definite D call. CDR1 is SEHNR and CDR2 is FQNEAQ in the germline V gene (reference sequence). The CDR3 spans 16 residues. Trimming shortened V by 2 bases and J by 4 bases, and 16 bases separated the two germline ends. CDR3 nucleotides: TGTGCCAGCAGCTTACGGGCCTCGGCCCGGGCAGATACGCAGTATTTT. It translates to CASSLRASARADTQYF.

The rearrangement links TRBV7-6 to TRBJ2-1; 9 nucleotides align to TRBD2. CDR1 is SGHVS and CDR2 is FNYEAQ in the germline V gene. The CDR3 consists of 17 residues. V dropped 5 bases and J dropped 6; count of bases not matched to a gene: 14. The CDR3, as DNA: TGTGCCAGCAGCCCACTGGGGCGGGGGGGCCTCTCCAATGAGCAGTTCTTC. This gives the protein CASSPLGRGGLSNEQFF.

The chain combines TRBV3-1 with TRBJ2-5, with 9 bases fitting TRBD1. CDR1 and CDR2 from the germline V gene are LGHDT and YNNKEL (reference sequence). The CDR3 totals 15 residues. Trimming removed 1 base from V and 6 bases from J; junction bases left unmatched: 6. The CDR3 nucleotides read TGTGCCAGCAGCCAAGGATTGGGACAGGGCCAGACCCAGTACTTC. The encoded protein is CASSQGLGQGQTQYF.

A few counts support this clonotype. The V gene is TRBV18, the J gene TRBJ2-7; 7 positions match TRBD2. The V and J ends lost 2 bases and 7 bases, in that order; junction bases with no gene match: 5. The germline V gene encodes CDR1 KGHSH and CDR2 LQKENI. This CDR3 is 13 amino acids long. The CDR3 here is CASSPGGGREQYF. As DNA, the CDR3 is TGTGCCAGCTCACCAGGGGGAGGGCGGGAGCAGTACTTC. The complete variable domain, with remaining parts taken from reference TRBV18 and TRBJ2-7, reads NAGVMQNPRHLVRRRGQEARLRCSPMKGHSHVYWYRQLPEEGLKFMVYLQKENIIDESGMPKERFSAEFPKEGPSILRIQQVVRGDSAAYFCASSPGGGREQYFGPGTRLTVT.

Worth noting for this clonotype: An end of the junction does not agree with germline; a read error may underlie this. This CDR3 is CAISESGRGEKF. The CDR3 DNA sequence: TGTGCCATCAGTGAGTCCGGCAGGGGGGAGAAGTTC. V usage is TRBV10-3 and J usage is TRBJ2-7; maybe TRBD1 (7 bases). The CDR3 totals 12 residues. CDR1 ENHRY and CDR2 SYGVKD come from the germline V gene.

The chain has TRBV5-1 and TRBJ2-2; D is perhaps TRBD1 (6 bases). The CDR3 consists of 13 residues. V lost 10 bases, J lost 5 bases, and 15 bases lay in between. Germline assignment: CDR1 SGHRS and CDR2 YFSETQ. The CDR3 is CAASRGTTGELFF. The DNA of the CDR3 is TGCGCCGCCTCGAGGGGGACGACCGGGGAGCTGTTTTTT.

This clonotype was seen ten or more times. CDR3 sequence (DNA): TGCAGTGCTAGAGCTCGGACAGGAGACACTGAAGCTTTCTTT. Amino acids: CSARARTGDTEAFF. The chain combines TRBV20-1 with TRBJ1-1; 7 nucleotides agree with TRBD1. The J segment lost 3 bases and the V segment lost 1 base, leaving 5 bases of the junction unmatched. Germline V gene lookup returns CDR1 DFQATT and CDR2 SNEGSKA (reference sequence). The CDR3 totals 14 residues.

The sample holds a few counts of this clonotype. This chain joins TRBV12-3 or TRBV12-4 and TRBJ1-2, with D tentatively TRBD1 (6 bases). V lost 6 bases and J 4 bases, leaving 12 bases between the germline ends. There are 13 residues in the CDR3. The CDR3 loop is CASRLDRGYGYTF. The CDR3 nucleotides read TGTGCCAGCAGGCTGGACAGAGGCTATGGCTACACCTTC.

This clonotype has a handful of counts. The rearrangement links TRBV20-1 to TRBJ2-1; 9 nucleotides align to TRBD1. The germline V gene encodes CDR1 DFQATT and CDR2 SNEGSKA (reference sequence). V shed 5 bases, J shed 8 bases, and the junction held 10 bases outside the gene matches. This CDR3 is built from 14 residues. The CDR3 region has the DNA TGCAGTGCTTCCAAGGCGGACAGGGGATATGAGCAGTTCTTC. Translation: CSASKADRGYEQFF.

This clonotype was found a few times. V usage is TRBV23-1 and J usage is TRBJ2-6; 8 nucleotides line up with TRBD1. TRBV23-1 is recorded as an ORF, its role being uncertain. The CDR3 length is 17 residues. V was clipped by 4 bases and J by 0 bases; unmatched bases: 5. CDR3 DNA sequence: TGCGCCAGCAGTCCAGGACAGGGTGACTCTGGGGCCAACGTCCTGACTTTC. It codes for CASSPGQGDSGANVLTF.

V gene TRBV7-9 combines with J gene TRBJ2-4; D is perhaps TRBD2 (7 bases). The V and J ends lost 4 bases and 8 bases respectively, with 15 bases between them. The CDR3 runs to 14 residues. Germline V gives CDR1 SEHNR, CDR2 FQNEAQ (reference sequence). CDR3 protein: CASSSGGHPDIQYF. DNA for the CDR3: TGTGCCAGCAGCTCGGGGGGCCATCCGGACATTCAGTACTTC.